This section outlines one T cell receptor (beta chain) sequence together with its context. Antigen unknown. These data belong to a study of post-analysis software for immune sequencing data. Overall study: The disease courses spanned relapsing-remitting, secondary progressive and progressive-relapsing forms of multiple sclerosis. Study-level points and caveats: Significantly lower normalized Chao1 diversity was found in patients with multiple sclerosis relative to controls. A few TRBV segments (TRBV5-6, TRBV5-1 and TRBV20-1 among them) occurred more frequently in patients than in controls.

Carried by the TCR beta cDNA libraries were unique molecular identifiers. Each sample of about 0.95 to 11 million input T cells yielded around 500,000 cDNA molecules, so each molecule approximated one T cell. TCRdb independently ran MiXCR on the PCR reads; one entry per CDR3 protein. The table records fewer than 850,000 distinct CDR3 sequences, 25% to 30% of them present only once. Germline V gene lookup returns CDR1 WSHSY and CDR2 SAAADI. V was pared by 10 bases and J by 2 bases, with 16 bases between. The CDR3 loop spans 14 amino acids. This chain joins TRBV10-2 and TRBJ2-3; possible D gene TRBD2, 5 bases. The sequence was obtained from a girl under 18 with multiple sclerosis. The specimen sequenced was blood. The CDR3, as DNA: TGCGCCACCCGTGACGGGGAAATCACAGATACGCAGTATTTT. Protein product: CATRDGEITDTQYF.